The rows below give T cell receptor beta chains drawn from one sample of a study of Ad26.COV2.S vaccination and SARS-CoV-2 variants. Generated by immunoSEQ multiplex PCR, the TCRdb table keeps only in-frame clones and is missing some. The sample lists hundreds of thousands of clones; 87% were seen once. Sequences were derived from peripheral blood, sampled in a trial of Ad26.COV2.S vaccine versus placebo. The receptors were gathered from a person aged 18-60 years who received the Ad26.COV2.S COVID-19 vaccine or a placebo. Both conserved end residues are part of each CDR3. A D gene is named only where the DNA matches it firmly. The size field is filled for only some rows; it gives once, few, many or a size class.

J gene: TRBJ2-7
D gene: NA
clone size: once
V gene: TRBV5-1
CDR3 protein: CASTPGPTYEQYF

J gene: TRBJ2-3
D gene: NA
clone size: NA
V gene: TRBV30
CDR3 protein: CAWSVEWRVDTDTQYF

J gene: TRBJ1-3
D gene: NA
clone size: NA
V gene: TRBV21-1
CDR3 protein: CASNQGGVRNTIYF

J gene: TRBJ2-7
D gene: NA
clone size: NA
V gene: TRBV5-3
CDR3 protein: CARSCPPGVEQYF

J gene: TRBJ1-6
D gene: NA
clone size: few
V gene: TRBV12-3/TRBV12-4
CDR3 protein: CASSLGWNSPLHF

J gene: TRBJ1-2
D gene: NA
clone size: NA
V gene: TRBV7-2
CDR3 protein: CASSQEAYKSGYTF

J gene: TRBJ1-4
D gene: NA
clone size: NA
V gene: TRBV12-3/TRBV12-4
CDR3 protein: CASRGGGEKLFF

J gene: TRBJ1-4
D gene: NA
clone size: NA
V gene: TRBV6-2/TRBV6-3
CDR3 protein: CASSLRKTNEKLFF

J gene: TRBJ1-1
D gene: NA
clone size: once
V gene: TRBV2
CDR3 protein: CASRGERNTEAFF

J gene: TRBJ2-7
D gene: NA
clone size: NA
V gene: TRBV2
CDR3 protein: CASKALGTYEQYF

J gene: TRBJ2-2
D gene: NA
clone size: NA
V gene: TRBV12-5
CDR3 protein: CASGLVLTGELFF

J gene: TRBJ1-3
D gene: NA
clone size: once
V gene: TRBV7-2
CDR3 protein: CASSSPGVDGNTIYF

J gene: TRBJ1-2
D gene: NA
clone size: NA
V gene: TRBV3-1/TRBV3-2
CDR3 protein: CASSQDRRASSDRFGYTF

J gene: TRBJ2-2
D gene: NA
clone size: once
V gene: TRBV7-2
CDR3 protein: CASIGVQGTNTGELFF

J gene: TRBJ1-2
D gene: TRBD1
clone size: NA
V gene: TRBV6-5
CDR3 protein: CASSYSETGGSGYTF

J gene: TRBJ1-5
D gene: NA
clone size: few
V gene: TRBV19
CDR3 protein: CATTPAAGDNQPQHF

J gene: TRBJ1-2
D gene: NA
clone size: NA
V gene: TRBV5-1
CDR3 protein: CASSSDTVYGYTF

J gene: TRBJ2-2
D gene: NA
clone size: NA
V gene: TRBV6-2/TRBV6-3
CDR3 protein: CASSYVTGNANTGELFF

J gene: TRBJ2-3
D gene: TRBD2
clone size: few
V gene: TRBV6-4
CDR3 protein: CASSGGLAGAITDTQYF

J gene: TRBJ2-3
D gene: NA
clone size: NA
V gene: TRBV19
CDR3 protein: CASSIDRADTQYF

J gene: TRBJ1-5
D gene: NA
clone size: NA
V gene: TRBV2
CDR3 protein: CASSGTGTFNQPQHF

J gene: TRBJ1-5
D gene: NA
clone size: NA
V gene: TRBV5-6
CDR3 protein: CASSLFGGGNQPQHF

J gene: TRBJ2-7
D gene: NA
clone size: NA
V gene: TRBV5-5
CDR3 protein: CASARVAYEQYF

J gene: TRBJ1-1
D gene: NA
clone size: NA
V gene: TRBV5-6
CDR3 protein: CASCLLDGRTEAFF

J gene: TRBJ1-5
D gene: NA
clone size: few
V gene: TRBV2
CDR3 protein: CASGVGVQPQHF

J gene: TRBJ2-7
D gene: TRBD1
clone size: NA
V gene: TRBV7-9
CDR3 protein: CASSSTGGPYEQYF

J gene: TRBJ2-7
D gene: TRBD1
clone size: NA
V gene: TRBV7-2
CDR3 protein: CASSEPGQGIHEQYF

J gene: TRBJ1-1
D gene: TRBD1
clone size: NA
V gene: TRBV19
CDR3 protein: CASYTGGEAFF

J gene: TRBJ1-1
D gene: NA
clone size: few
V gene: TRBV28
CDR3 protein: CASQIQGWEAFF

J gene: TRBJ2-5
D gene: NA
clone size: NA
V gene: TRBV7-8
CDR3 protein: CASSSTRETQYF

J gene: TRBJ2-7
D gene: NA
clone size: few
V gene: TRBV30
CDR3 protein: CAWSDFNSPSVEQYF

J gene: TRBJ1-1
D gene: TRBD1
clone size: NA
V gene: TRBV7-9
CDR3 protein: CASSSEGQLNTEAFF

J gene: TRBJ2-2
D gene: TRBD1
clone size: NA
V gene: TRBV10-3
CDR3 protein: CAIRVTGGYTGELFF

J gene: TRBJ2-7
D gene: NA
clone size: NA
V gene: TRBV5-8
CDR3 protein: CASSPTPVREYEQYF

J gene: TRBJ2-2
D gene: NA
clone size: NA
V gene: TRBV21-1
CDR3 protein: CASSKEDPYRGHTGELFF

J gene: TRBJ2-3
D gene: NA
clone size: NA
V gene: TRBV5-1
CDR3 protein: CASSLIDFASTDTQYF

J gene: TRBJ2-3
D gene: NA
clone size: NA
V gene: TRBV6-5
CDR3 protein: CASSFGADTQYF

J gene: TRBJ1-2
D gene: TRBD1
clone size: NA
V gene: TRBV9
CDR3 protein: CASSGPGTGPNYGYTF

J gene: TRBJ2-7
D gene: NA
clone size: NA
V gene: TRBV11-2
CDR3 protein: CASSQIYEQYF

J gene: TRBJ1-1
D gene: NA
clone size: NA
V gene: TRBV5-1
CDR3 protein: CASSTFGGGTEAFF

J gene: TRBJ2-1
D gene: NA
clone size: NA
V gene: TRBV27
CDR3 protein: CASSLSGGVYPEQFF

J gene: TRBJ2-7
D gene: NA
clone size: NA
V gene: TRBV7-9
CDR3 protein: CASSQDAGRAYEQYF

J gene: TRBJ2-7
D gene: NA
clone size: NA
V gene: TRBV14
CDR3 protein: CASSQVSATHEQYF

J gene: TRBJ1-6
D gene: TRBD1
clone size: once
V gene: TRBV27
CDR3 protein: CASSFKTGGDSPLHF

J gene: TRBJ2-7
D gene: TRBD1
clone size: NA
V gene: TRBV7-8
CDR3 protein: CASSLEGQGPSYEQYF

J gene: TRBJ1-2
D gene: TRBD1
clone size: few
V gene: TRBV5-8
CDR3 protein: CASRVQGTLFGYTF

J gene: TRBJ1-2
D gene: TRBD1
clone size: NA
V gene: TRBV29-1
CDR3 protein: CSVEVMTGTESGYTF

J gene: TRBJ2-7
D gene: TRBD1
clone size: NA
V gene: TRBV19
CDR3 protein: CASSTDRGGNEQYF

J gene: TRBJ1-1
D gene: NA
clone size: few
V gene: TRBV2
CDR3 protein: CATQWWPNTEAFF

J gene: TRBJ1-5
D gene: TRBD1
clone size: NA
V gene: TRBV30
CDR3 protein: CAWSKDRSFGNQPQHF

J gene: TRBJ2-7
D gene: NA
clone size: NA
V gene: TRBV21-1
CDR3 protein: CASSKRKWEAETDEQYF

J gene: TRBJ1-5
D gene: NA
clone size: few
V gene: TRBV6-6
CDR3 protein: CASSSGWGDQPQHF

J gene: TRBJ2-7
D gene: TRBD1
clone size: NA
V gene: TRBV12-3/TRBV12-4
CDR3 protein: CASSTGGRYEQYF

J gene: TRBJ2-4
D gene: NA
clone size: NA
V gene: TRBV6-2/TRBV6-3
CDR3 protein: CASSGSSAKNIQYF

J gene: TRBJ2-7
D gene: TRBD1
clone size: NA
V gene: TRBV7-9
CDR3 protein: CASSSPQGAVDEQYF